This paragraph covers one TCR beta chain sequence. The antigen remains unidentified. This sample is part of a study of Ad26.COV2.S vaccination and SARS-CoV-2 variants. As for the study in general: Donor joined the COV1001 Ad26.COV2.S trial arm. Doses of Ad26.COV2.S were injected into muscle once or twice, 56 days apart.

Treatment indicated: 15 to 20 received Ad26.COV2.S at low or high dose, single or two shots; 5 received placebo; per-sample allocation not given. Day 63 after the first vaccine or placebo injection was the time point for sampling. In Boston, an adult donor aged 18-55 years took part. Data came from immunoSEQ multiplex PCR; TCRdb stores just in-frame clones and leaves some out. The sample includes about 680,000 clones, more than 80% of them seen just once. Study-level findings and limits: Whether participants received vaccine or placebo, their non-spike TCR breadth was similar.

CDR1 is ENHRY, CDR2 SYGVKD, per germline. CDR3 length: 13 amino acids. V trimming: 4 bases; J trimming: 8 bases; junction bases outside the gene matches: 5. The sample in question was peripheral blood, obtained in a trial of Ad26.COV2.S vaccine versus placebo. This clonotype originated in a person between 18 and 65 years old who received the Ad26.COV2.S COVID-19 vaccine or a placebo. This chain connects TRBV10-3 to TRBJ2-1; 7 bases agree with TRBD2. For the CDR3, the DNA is TGTGCCATCAGTGGGCGGGGGACGGATGAGCAGTTCTTC. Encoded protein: CAISGRGTDEQFF.